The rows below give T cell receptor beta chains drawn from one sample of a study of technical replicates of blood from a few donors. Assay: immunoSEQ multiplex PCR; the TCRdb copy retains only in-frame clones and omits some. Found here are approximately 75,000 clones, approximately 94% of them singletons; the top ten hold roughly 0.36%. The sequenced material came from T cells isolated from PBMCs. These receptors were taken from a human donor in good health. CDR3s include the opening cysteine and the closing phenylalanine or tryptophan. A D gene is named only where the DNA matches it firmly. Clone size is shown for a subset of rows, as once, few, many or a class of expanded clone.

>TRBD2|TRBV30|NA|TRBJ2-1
TGTGCCATGGGACTAGCGGGAGTTCAGGAGCAGTTCTTC
CAMGLAGVQEQFF
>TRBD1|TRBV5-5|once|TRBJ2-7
TGTGCCAGCAGCTGGGACAGGGGGCCTAAACCCTACGAGCAGTACTTC
CASSWDRGPKPYEQYF
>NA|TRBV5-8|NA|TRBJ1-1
TGTGCCAGCAGCTTACCGGGGAACACTGAAGCTTTCTTT
CASSLPGNTEAFF
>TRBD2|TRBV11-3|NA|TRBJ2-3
TGTGCCAGCAGCTCCTTTTTAACGAGCGGGAGGCCGTATAGCACAGATACGCAGTATTTT
CASSSFLTSGRPYSTDTQYF
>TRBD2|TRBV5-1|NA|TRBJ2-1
TGCGCCAGCAGCTTAACTAGCGGGAATAATGAGCAGTTCTTC
CASSLTSGNNEQFF
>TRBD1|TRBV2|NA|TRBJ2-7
TGTGCCAGCAGCCGACAGGGGGCCTACGAGCAGTACTTC
CASSRQGAYEQYF
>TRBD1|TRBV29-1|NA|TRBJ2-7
TGCAGCGTTGTGTGGGGACAGAACCCCTACGAGCAGTACTTC
CSVVWGQNPYEQYF
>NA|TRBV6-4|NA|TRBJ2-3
TGTGCCAGCAGTGACTCCTACACAGATACGCAGTATTTT
CASSDSYTDTQYF
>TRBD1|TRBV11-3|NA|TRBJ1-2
TGTGCCAGCAGCGAGACAGGGAACTATGGCTACACCTTC
CASSETGNYGYTF
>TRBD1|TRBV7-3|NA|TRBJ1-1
TGTGCCAGCAGCTTAACAGGGGGCGGAGGAACTGAAGCTTTCTTT
CASSLTGGGGTEAFF
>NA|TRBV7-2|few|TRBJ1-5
TGTGCCAGCAGCTTGAAGGGACTGAATCAGCCCCAGCATTTT
CASSLKGLNQPQHF
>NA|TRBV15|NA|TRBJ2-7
TGTGCCACCAGCAGAGTAGGACTCGTCTACGAGCAGTACTTC
CATSRVGLVYEQYF
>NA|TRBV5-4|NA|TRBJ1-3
TGTGCCAGCAGCTCAGGAAACACCATATATTTT
CASSSGNTIYF
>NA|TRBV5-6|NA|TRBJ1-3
TGTGCCAGCAGCTTGGACGGGATCGCCGGGTATACCATATATTTT
CASSLDGIAGYTIYF
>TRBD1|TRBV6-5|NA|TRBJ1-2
TGTGCCAGCACTCCCGGACAGGGGGACGGCTACACCTTC
CASTPGQGDGYTF
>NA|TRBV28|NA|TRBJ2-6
TGTGCCAGCAGTTTGGGACTCTCCTCTGGGGCCAACGTCCTGACTTTC
CASSLGLSSGANVLTF
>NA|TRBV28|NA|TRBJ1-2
TGTGCCAGCAGTCCTGGCTGGGGGGAGGACTATGGCTACACCTTC
CASSPGWGEDYGYTF
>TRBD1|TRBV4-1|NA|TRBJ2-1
TGCGCCAGCAGCCAGGTGGCTTCCCGGGACAGGCATAATGAGCAGTTCTTC
CASSQVASRDRHNEQFF
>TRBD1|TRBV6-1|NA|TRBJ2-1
TGTGCCAGCAGTACTGACAGGGAGATAGTGAATGAGCAGTTCTTC
CASSTDREIVNEQFF
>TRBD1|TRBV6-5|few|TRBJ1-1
TGTGCCAGAGGGCTGGACAGGGTGGCTTTCTTT
CARGLDRVAFF
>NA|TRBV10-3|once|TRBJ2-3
TGTGCCATCAGTGAGTTGGGGGGACCGAGCACAGATACGCAGTATTTT
CAISELGGPSTDTQYF
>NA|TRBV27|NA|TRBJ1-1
TGTGCCAGCAGTTTATGGGGGGTTAACACTGAAGCTTTCTTT
CASSLWGVNTEAFF
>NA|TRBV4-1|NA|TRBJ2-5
TGCGCCAGCAGCCCCCAATTAACTAGCACAGAGACCCAGTACTTC
CASSPQLTSTETQYF
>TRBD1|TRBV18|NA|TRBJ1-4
TGTGCCAGCTCACCTGGGACAGTGGATGAAAAACTGTTTTTT
CASSPGTVDEKLFF
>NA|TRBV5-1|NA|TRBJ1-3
TGCGCCAGCAGATCGACAGGTAGCTCTGGAAACACCATATATTTT
CASRSTGSSGNTIYF
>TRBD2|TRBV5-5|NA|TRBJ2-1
TGTGCCAGCAGCTTGGCGTCGGGAGGCCCCAACTTCAATGAGCAGTTCTTC
CASSLASGGPNFNEQFF
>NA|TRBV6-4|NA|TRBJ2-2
TGTGCCAGCAGTGCCATAACAGGGCACACCGGGGAGCTGTTTTTT
CASSAITGHTGELFF
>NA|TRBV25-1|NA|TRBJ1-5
TGTGCCAGCAGTGCCGTTTCCAATCAGCCCCAGCATTTT
CASSAVSNQPQHF
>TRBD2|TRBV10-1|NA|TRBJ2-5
TGCGCCAGCAGTGAACAAGCTTCGGGACTAGGAGAGACCCAGTACTTC
CASSEQASGLGETQYF
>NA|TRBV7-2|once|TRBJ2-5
TGTGCCAGCAGAGGGACAAACCAAGAGACCCAGTACTTC
CASRGTNQETQYF
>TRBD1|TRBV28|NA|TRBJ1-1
TGTGCCAGCACCTACTCCTGGAGGGACAGCGAAGCTTTCTTT
CASTYSWRDSEAFF
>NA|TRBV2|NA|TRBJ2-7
TGTGCCAGCGTACAGGGGAGCGGGCCCATCCAAACCTACGAGCAGTACTTC
CASVQGSGPIQTYEQYF
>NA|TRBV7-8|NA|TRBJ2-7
TGTGCCAGCAGCCCAACTAGAGCCGGCTACGAGCAGTACTTC
CASSPTRAGYEQYF
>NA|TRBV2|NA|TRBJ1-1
TGTGCCAGCAGTGATGTCTTGGGGGCAGAAGAAGCTTTCTTT
CASSDVLGAEEAFF
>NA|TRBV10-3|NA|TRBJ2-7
TGTGCCATCAGTGAGGGGGCGCGATACGAGCAGTACTTC
CAISEGARYEQYF
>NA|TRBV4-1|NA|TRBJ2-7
TGCGCCAGCAGCCCTTCAGGTCTACTCATCTACGAGCAGTACTTC
CASSPSGLLIYEQYF
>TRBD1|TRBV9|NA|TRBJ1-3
TGTGCCAGCAGCGCCACTGGGACAGCTGGAAACACCATATATTTT
CASSATGTAGNTIYF
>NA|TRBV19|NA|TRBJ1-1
TGTGCCAGTAGTATGGTGGGACTGTTAAACACTGAAGCTTTCTTT
CASSMVGLLNTEAFF
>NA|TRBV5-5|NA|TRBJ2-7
TGTGCCAGCAGCGTATTGGGGAGAGCCTACGAGCAGTACTTC
CASSVLGRAYEQYF
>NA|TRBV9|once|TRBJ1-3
TGTGCCAGCAGCGCCAGCAGCGGACAGTACTCTGGAAACACCATATATTTT
CASSASSGQYSGNTIYF
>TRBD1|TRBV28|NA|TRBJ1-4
TGTGCCAGCAGTTTGGGACAGGGGATTGAAAAACTGTTTTTT
CASSLGQGIEKLFF
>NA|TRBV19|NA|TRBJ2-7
TGTGCCAGTAGTATCCCGGGACTCTCCTACGAGCAGTACTTC
CASSIPGLSYEQYF
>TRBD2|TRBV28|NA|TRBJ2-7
TGTGCCAGCAGTGGCCGACTAGCGGAACACCTCTACGAGCAGTACTTC
CASSGRLAEHLYEQYF
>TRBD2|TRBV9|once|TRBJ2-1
TGTGCCAGCTCCCTAGCGGGAGACCACAATGAGCAGTTCTTC
CASSLAGDHNEQFF
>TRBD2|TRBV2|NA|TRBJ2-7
TGTGCCACCGTCCCCGGCGGGAGAACTAACGAGCAGTACTTC
CATVPGGRTNEQYF
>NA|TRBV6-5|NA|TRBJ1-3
TGTGCCAGCAGTTACTCTGGAGTCGCTGGAAACACCATATATTTT
CASSYSGVAGNTIYF
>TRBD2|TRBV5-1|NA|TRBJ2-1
TGCGCCAGCGGTGGACTAGCGGAGGGGAATGAGCAGTTCTTC
CASGGLAEGNEQFF
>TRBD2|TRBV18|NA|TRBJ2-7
TGTGCCAGCTCACCGAGCGGGAGTGGGTACGAGCAGTACTTC
CASSPSGSGYEQYF
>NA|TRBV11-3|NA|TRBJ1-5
TGTGCCAGCAGCTTAGGTCGCCGGCGACTCAATCAGCCCCAGCATTTT
CASSLGRRRLNQPQHF
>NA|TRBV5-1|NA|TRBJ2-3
TGCGCCAGCAGCTTGGCGGTTGATACGCAGTATTTT
CASSLAVDTQYF
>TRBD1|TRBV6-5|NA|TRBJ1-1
TGTGCCAGCAGTTCGGGACAGGGGGCCACTGAAGCTTTCTTT
CASSSGQGATEAFF
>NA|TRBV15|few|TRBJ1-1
TGTGCCACCAGCAGAGTAGCCACAGGGACTATGAACACTGAAGCTTTCTTT
CATSRVATGTMNTEAFF
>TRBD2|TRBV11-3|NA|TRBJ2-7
TGTGCCAGCAGCCCTAGAGCGGGAGGAGACGAGCAGTACTTC
CASSPRAGGDEQYF
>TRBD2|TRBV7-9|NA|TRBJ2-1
TGTGCCAGCAGCTTAGCGCGACTAGCGGGAGGTCCCGCCTACAATGAGCAGTTCTTC
CASSLARLAGGPAYNEQFF
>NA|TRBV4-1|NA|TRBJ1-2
TGCGCCAGCAGCCCGACCGTGTTTATAGGGGCCTATGGCTACACCTTC
CASSPTVFIGAYGYTF
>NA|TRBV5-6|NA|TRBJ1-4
TGTGCCAGCAGCTTGTATGCAGGGGCGCGTAATGAAAAACTGTTTTTT
CASSLYAGARNEKLFF
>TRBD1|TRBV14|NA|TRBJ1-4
TGTGCCAGCAGCCTGAGACAGGGGCTGAATGAAAAACTGTTTTTT
CASSLRQGLNEKLFF